The 21 T cell receptor beta chains listed next were all sequenced from one sample in a study of T cell responses to AZD1222 COVID-19 vaccine. Method: immunoSEQ multiplex PCR; TCRdb's copy keeps in-frame clones and lacks some. The sample shows 95,000 or so clones, more than 85% of them seen only once. This material consisted of peripheral blood, taken 28 days after the second AZD1222 dose. Receptor source: an adult who received the AZD1222 COVID-19 vaccine.

This sequence joins TRBV7-9 and TRBJ1-4; 8 positions match TRBD1. V lost 2 bases to trimming and J lost 5 bases; unmatched junction nucleotides: 10. This CDR3 is built from 17 residues. Germline CDR1 is SEHNR and CDR2 is FQNEAQ (reference sequence). The CDR3 DNA follows: TGTGCCAGCAGCTTACCACTGGACAGGGCCGAAAATGAAAAACTGTTTTTT. Protein: CASSLPLDRAENEKLFF.

The V and J genes are TRBV5-1 and TRBJ2-5; 7 bases are a match to TRBD1. V was pared by 0 bases and J by 1 base, with 6 bases of the junction left unmatched. The CDR3 length is 16 residues. Germline CDR1 reads SGHRS; CDR2 reads YFSETQ. The DNA for the CDR3 is TGCGCCAGCAGCTTGGTGATAAGGACAGGCCAAGAGACCCAGTACTTC. Its translation: CASSLVIRTGQETQYF.

The rearrangement joins TRBV5-4 to TRBJ1-2; 9 nucleotides line up with TRBD1. V was clipped by 0 bases and J by 6 bases; unmatched bases: 12. Germline assignment: CDR1 SGHNT and CDR2 YYREEE (reference sequence). The CDR3 spans 17 residues. This CDR3 reads CASSLAPPGQGLDGYTF. The CDR3 region has the DNA TGTGCCAGCAGCTTGGCCCCACCGGGACAGGGATTGGATGGCTACACCTTC.

This clone was observed many times. The chain couples TRBV28 to TRBJ2-2; a possible D gene is TRBD2 (5 bases). Germline CDR1 is MDHEN and CDR2 is SYDVKM. V lost 6 bases and J lost 6, with 20 bases in between. The CDR3 spans 16 residues. The CDR3, as DNA: TGTGCCAGCAGGACGCCCCCTATGCGGGTCCCCGGGGAGCTGTTTTTT. This gives the protein CASRTPPMRVPGELFF.

This clone was recorded a few times. V is TRBV15 and J is TRBJ1-1, with TRBD1 as a possible D gene (5 bases). Trimming took 3 bases from V and 10 from J, leaving 18 bases between them. Germline V CDR1 and CDR2: LNHNV, YYDKDF (reference sequence). This CDR3 has 14 amino acids. The CDR3 loop is CATSSGGVENLAFF. The CDR3 DNA reads TGTGCCACCAGCAGTGGGGGGGTCGAAAACTTAGCTTTCTTT.

The chain employs TRBV5-1 and TRBJ2-1; 9 bases map to TRBD2. The CDR3 is made up of 15 amino acids. Losses at the gene ends were 6 bases for V and 7 bases for J; bases not matched to a gene: 11. Germline CDR1 SGHRS, CDR2 YFSETQ. The CDR3 loop reads CASTPGTSQRNEQFF. The CDR3 nucleotides read TGCGCCAGCACCCCCGGGACTAGCCAAAGGAATGAGCAGTTCTTC.

This chain links TRBV10-2 with TRBJ2-7, with 7 bases matching TRBD2. Germline lookup yields CDR1 WSHSY and CDR2 SAAADI. The J segment lost 3 bases and the V segment lost 4 bases, leaving 3 bases of the junction unmatched. The CDR3 consists of 13 residues. CDR3 in amino acids: CASSGGGSYEQYF. The DNA of the CDR3 is TGCGCCAGCAGTGGGGGAGGGAGCTACGAGCAGTACTTC.

The chain carries TRBV28 and TRBJ1-2; perhaps TRBD1 as D (6 bases). The germline gives CDR1 MDHEN, CDR2 SYDVKM. The germline V and J ends were trimmed by 4 bases and 4 bases, with 10 bases remaining between them. CDR3 length: 13 residues. This CDR3 is CASSSGQLYGYTF. CDR3 coding DNA: TGTGCCAGCAGTTCCGGACAGCTCTATGGCTACACCTTC.

Only one count was recorded for this clone. The chain carries TRBV27 and TRBJ1-5, with a weak D call TRBD1 (5 bases). Per germline, CDR1 MNHEY and CDR2 SMNVEV (reference sequence). The CDR3 runs to 13 residues. V lost 9 bases to trimming and J lost 6 bases, with 15 bases between them. This CDR3 reads CASRDSWGQPQHF. Here the CDR3 DNA reads TGTGCCAGTAGGGACTCCTGGGGTCAGCCCCAGCATTTT.

This clone was seen a single time. The J gene is TRBJ2-2, the V gene TRBV5-1; 10 nucleotides agree with TRBD2. The germline V gene has CDR1 SGHRS and CDR2 YFSETQ. Trimming cost V 2 bases and J 6 bases; bases outside gene matches: 7. The CDR3 totals 16 residues. The CDR3 coding sequence is TGCGCCAGCAGCTTAAATCTAGCGGGAGTGTCCGGGGAGCTGTTTTTT. Encoded protein: CASSLNLAGVSGELFF.

This clone appeared a few times. V is TRBV18 and J is TRBJ1-2; no firm D call. V was cut by 2 bases and J by 3 bases, with 4 bases left in between. In germline, CDR1 is KGHSH, CDR2 LQKENI. The CDR3 totals 12 residues. CDR3 DNA sequence: TGTGCCAGCTCACCAGTTGACTATGGCTACACCTTC. This gives the protein CASSPVDYGYTF.

The J gene is TRBJ1-3, the V gene TRBV15; 9 bases align to TRBD1. V trimming: 0 bases; J trimming: 1 base; junction bases outside the gene matches: 7. Germline V CDR1 and CDR2: LNHNV, YYDKDF (reference sequence). The CDR3 extends over 18 amino acids. CDR3 DNA sequence: TGTGCCACCAGCAGAGAATATAGACAGGGGGTTTCTGGAAACACCATATATTTT. It yields the protein CATSREYRQGVSGNTIYF. Using reference TRBV15 and TRBJ1-3 for the parts outside the CDR3, the full variable domain is DAMVIQNPRYQVTQFGKPVTLSCSQTLNHNVMYWYQQKSSQAPKLLFHYYDKDFNNEADTPDNFQSRRPNTSFCFLDIRSPGLGDTAMYLCATSREYRQGVSGNTIYFGEGSWLTVV.

The chain couples TRBV24-1 to TRBJ1-1, with a weak D call TRBD1 (5 bases). The CDR3 covers 14 residues. V shed 7 bases and J shed 5 bases, with 16 bases lying between them. CDR1 and CDR2 from the germline V gene are KGHDR and SFDVKD. The CDR3, as DNA: TGTGCCACCAGGGGAGGGGTGGGACTTACTGAAGCTTTCTTT. It codes for CATRGGVGLTEAFF.

The chain carries TRBV7-9 and TRBJ1-5, with 7 bases fitting TRBD1. The CDR3 totals 14 residues. Losses at the gene ends were 3 bases for V and 7 bases for J; bases not matched to a gene: 6. Germline lookup yields CDR1 SEHNR and CDR2 FQNEAQ (reference sequence). The CDR3: CASSLGDRVQPQHF. The CDR3 nucleotides read TGTGCCAGCAGCTTGGGAGACAGGGTACAGCCCCAGCATTTT. Combining the CDR3 with reference TRBV7-9 and TRBJ1-5 gives the whole variable domain DTGVSQNPRHKITKRGQNVTFRCDPISEHNRLYWYRQTLGQGPEFLTYFQNEAQLEKSRLLSDRFSAERPKGSFSTLEIQRTEQGDSAMYLCASSLGDRVQPQHFGDGTRLSIL.

The V and J genes are TRBV5-8 and TRBJ2-2, with D uncertain. Per the germline V gene, CDR1 is SGHTS and CDR2 is YDEGEE. Trimming took off 5 bases at V and 2 bases at J, with 13 bases between the two ends. This CDR3 contains 15 residues. The CDR3 DNA is TGTGCCAGCAGACCCAACGGAGTTAACACCGGGGAGCTGTTTTTT. Translated, it gives CASRPNGVNTGELFF.

With respect to this clone: Other DNA sequences of this sample code for an identical CDR3. The chain is built from TRBV10-2 and TRBJ1-5, with D perhaps TRBD1 (5 bases). The CDR3 has 15 amino acids. Germline CDR1 is WSHSY and CDR2 is SAAADI. Trimming cost V 6 bases and J 5 bases, with 17 bases left between them. This CDR3 is CASSAWIGEDQPQHF. CDR3 sequence (DNA): TGCGCCAGCAGCGCCTGGATAGGGGAGGATCAGCCCCAGCATTTT.

The chain links TRBV28 to TRBJ1-4; D gene unclear. This CDR3 has 13 amino acids. The V end was cut by 8 bases, the J end by 4 bases, with 11 bases between. Germline assignment: CDR1 MDHEN and CDR2 SYDVKM. The CDR3 region is CASSDARNEKLFF. CDR3 nucleotides: TGTGCCAGCTCTGACGCTCGTAATGAAAAACTGTTTTTT.

This sequence joins TRBV7-2 and TRBJ1-2; a possible D gene is TRBD1 (6 bases). In germline, CDR1 is SGHTA, CDR2 FQGNSA. Trimming removed 1 base from V and 1 base from J, with 13 bases in between. This CDR3 contains 16 residues. The CDR3, as DNA: TGTGCCAGCAGCTTAGTAGGGGGGAACAGTAACTATGGCTACACCTTC. This encodes CASSLVGGNSNYGYTF.

Only one count was recorded for this clone. The DNA for the CDR3 is TGTGCCACCAGTGAAGAAGGGGGGGCGCTTTATGGCTACACCTTC. Protein: CATSEEGGALYGYTF. The chain carries TRBV24-1 and TRBJ1-2, with D possibly being TRBD1 (6 bases). This CDR3 comprises 15 residues. The germline V gene encodes CDR1 KGHDR and CDR2 SFDVKD. V was pared by 4 bases and J by 5 bases, with 16 bases between.

J is TRBJ2-1 and V is TRBV5-5, with 13 bases aligning to TRBD2. The J segment lost 5 bases and the V segment lost 4 bases, leaving 6 bases of the junction unmatched. CDR1 SGHKS and CDR2 YYEKEE come from the germline V gene (reference sequence). CDR3 length: 16 residues. CDR3 nucleotides: TGTGCCAGCAGCAAAGCGGGACTAGCGGGAAACAATGAGCAGTTCTTC. Its translation is CASSKAGLAGNNEQFF.

The chain couples TRBV11-2 to TRBJ1-4; 9 bases fit TRBD1. CDR3 length equals 16 residues. J gave up 8 bases and V 1 base, and 8 bases lay outside the gene matches. The germline CDR1 and CDR2 sequences are SGHAT and FQNNGV. The CDR3 region has the DNA TGTGCCAGCAGCTTAGGGTGGACAGGGGTGCGCGAAAAACTGTTTTTT. This encodes CASSLGWTGVREKLFF.